One sample yielded the 32 T cell receptor beta chains listed below, sequenced in a study of shared clonotypes between healthy human individuals. Naive CD8 isolation took CD45RO-negative cells positively selected for CCR7 and excluded terminally differentiated effector memory CD45RA+ cells. Using immunoSEQ multiplex PCR, the repertoire was profiled, and TCRdb retains in-frame clones only, with some absent. Among 2 million or so clones listed, approximately 94% were seen once. Specimen: naive CD8+ T cells sorted from blood. These receptor sequences come from a man between 18 and 35 years old in good health.

The chain couples TRBV7-9 to TRBJ2-3, with unresolved D. Trimming shortened V by 4 bases and J by 7 bases, and 15 bases separated the two germline ends. The V gene's germline CDR1 is SEHNR and CDR2 FQNEAQ (reference sequence). The CDR3 is 14 amino acids. CDR3 amino acids: CASSSGSQAHTQYF. CDR3 DNA sequence: TGTGCCAGCAGCTCCGGCTCGCAGGCCCATACGCAGTATTTT.

A note on this clone: The identical CDR3 is also encoded by other nucleotide sequences in the sample. The chain joins TRBV7-9 to TRBJ2-3, with TRBD2 matching over 8 bases. The germline V gene encodes CDR1 SEHNR and CDR2 FQNEAQ (reference sequence). Trimming cost V 6 bases and J 0 bases; bases outside gene matches: 5. CDR3 length: 15 amino acids. The DNA for the CDR3 is TGTGCCAGCAGTCCGAGCGGGGGCAGCACAGATACGCAGTATTTT. Residues: CASSPSGGSTDTQYF.

The rearrangement uses TRBV5-6 and TRBJ1-6, with D maybe TRBD1 (5 bases). CDR3 length equals 14 residues. The germline gives CDR1 SGHDT, CDR2 YYEEEE. Trimming removed 2 bases from V and 9 bases from J, with 12 bases in between. CDR3 DNA sequence: TGTGCCAGCAGCTTCCCGGGGGGTTCTTCACCCCTCCACTTT. It specifies CASSFPGGSSPLHF.

V is TRBV5-1 and J is TRBJ2-1, with 8 positions matching TRBD2. The trim removed 0 bases at V and 8 bases at J, leaving 7 bases unmatched. This CDR3 region has 15 residues. Germline V lookup: CDR1 SGHRS, CDR2 YFSETQ. CDR3 nucleotides: TGCGCCAGCAGCTTGGCATGGGAACTAGCGGATGAGCAGTTCTTC. It translates to CASSLAWELADEQFF.

As for this clone: The same CDR3 arises from other DNA sequences in this sample as well. V is TRBV6-5 and J is TRBJ2-2; 7 bases fit TRBD2. The CDR3 is 15 amino acids. The germline V gene encodes CDR1 MNHEY and CDR2 SVGAGI. With 2 bases clipped from V and 1 base from J, the junction kept 1 base outside the gene matches. CDR3 bases: TGTGCCAGCAGTTACAGCGGGGAGAACACCGGGGAGCTGTTTTTT. Translated, it gives CASSYSGENTGELFF.

This clone was counted a single time. The CDR3 DNA follows: TGTGCCAGCAGCTTTTTCCCCACTGTGGCGGGAGCTCATTGGAATGAGCAGTTCTTC. Protein product: CASSFFPTVAGAHWNEQFF. The chain recombines TRBV7-2 with TRBJ2-1, with 7 bases fitting TRBD2. The CDR3 consists of 19 residues. V trimming: 3 bases; J trimming: 7 bases; junction bases outside the gene matches: 21. Looked up from germline, CDR1 is SGHTA and CDR2 is FQGNSA. The variable domain in full, with the rest retrieved from reference TRBV7-2 and TRBJ2-1, is GAGVSQSPSNKVTEKGKDVELRCDPISGHTALYWYRQSLGQGLEFLIYFQGNSAPDKSGLPSDRFSAERTGGSVSTLTIQRTQQEDSAVYLCASSFFPTVAGAHWNEQFFGPGTRLTVL.

The V call is TRBV28, the J call TRBJ2-2; TRBD1 matches 7 bases. Trimming removed 6 bases from V and 7 bases from J; junction bases left unmatched: 11. The CDR3 is 15 residues long. Germline V gives CDR1 MDHEN, CDR2 SYDVKM. CDR3 DNA: TGTGCCAGCAGCTCCACAAAGGGGGCGATCGGGGAGCTGTTTTTT. It translates to CASSSTKGAIGELFF.

This clone was seen just once. J is TRBJ2-3 and V is TRBV9, with D possibly TRBD1 on 5 matching bases. Deletions cut 3 bases from V and 6 bases from J, with 11 bases between. Germline V CDR1 and CDR2: SGDLS, YYNGEE. CDR3 size: 13 residues. CDR3 amino acids: CASSETAWDTQYF. The CDR3 nucleotides read TGTGCCAGCAGCGAGACAGCTTGGGATACGCAGTATTTT. Filled out from reference TRBV9 and TRBJ2-3, the complete variable domain reads DSGVTQTPKHLITATGQRVTLRCSPRSGDLSVYWYQQSLDQGLQFLIQYYNGEERAKGNILERFSAQQFPDLHSELNLSSLELGDSALYFCASSETAWDTQYFGPGTRLTVL.

The V gene is TRBV19, the J gene TRBJ1-2; unclear D gene. The germline V gene has CDR1 LNHDA and CDR2 SQIVND (reference sequence). Trimming stripped 5 bases from V and 3 bases from J, with 10 bases between. This CDR3 is built from 13 residues. The CDR3 here is CASSQEGYYGYTF. DNA for the CDR3: TGTGCCAGTAGTCAAGAGGGATACTATGGCTACACCTTC.

The gene calls are TRBV9 and TRBJ2-1; D is undetermined. Between the trimmed V and J ends, which lost 0 bases and 5 bases, there was a span of 6 bases. CDR3 size: 13 residues. The V gene's germline CDR1 is SGDLS and CDR2 YYNGEE. The CDR3 coding sequence is TGTGCCAGCAGCGTAGTATTTAACAATGAGCAGTTCTTC. Its protein product is CASSVVFNNEQFF.

This chain joins TRBV19 and TRBJ2-7, with D possibly TRBD1 on 6 matching bases. Trimming shortened V by 4 bases and J by 4 bases, and 11 bases separated the two germline ends. Per germline, CDR1 LNHDA and CDR2 SQIVND (reference sequence). The CDR3 loop spans 13 amino acids. Here the CDR3 DNA reads TGTGCCAGTAGTACGGGACACCTATACGAGCAGTACTTC. Its translation is CASSTGHLYEQYF.

The chain combines TRBV7-9 with TRBJ2-5, with 9 positions matching TRBD2. The CDR3 covers 15 residues. The V and J ends lost 2 bases and 3 bases, in that order; junction bases with no gene match: 4. Per the germline V gene, CDR1 is SEHNR and CDR2 is FQNEAQ (reference sequence). CDR3 amino acids: CASSLSVAGEETQYF. Written as DNA, the CDR3 is TGTGCCAGCAGCTTATCGGTAGCGGGAGAAGAGACCCAGTACTTC.

This sequence joins TRBV6-6 and TRBJ2-1; D unresolved. Germline V lookup: CDR1 MNHNY, CDR2 SVGAGI (reference sequence). V lost 0 bases, J lost 9 bases, and 9 bases lay in between. The CDR3 runs 13 residues. CDR3 sequence (DNA): TGTGCCAGCAGTTACTCAGGGTTTCTTGAGCAGTTCTTC. Amino acid sequence: CASSYSGFLEQFF.

This clone is a singleton in its sample. The chain carries TRBV6-1 and TRBJ2-7, with D unresolved. Trimming cost V 8 bases and J 6 bases, with 17 bases left between them. This CDR3 contains 13 residues. From germline, CDR1 is MNHNS and CDR2 SASEGT. The CDR3 is CASRATPPGEQYF. The CDR3 nucleotides are TGTGCCAGCCGGGCCACTCCCCCAGGCGAGCAGTACTTC.

The chain combines TRBV28 with TRBJ1-5; D is possibly TRBD1 (6 bases). The V gene's germline CDR1 is MDHEN and CDR2 SYDVKM. The CDR3 is 14 residues long. V gave up 4 bases and J gave up 7 bases, with 14 bases separating them. This CDR3 is CASSSGEGGQPQHF. DNA of the CDR3: TGTGCCAGCAGTTCGGGGGAGGGGGGACAGCCCCAGCATTTT. Looking up the rest from reference TRBV28 and TRBJ1-5 gives the full variable domain: DVKVTQSSRYLVKRTGEKVFLECVQDMDHENMFWYRQDPGLGLRLIYFSYDVKMKEKGDIPEGYSVSREKKERFSLILESASTNQTSMYLCASSSGEGGQPQHFGDGTRLSIL.

This sequence joins TRBV27 and TRBJ2-4, with D possibly being TRBD1 or TRBD2 (6 bases each). Germline V CDR1 and CDR2: MNHEY, SMNVEV (reference sequence). Trimming removed 3 bases from V and 8 bases from J, with 11 bases in between. The CDR3 extends over 13 amino acids. The CDR3 reads CASSFGGVDIQYF. In DNA form, the CDR3 reads TGTGCCAGCAGTTTCGGGGGCGTAGACATTCAGTACTTC.

This clone is a singleton in its sample. This chain connects TRBV6-1 to TRBJ2-5, with D hard to call. V shed 4 bases and J shed 1 base, with 10 bases lying between them. Germline V lookup: CDR1 MNHNS, CDR2 SASEGT. The CDR3 has 14 amino acids. Here the CDR3 reads CASSVRRSQETQYF. CDR3 nucleotides: TGTGCCAGCAGTGTGAGGAGATCCCAAGAGACCCAGTACTTC.

The rearrangement links TRBV27 to TRBJ2-7; TRBD1 might be the D (5 bases). Trimming pared 5 bases from V and 0 bases from J, leaving 17 bases between. The length of the CDR3 is 16 residues. Germline-derived CDR1 and CDR2 are MNHEY and SMNVEV (reference sequence). CDR3: CASSPSWGQYSYEQYF. In DNA form, the CDR3 reads TGTGCCAGCAGTCCGAGCTGGGGCCAGTACTCCTACGAGCAGTACTTC.

This clone was counted once. The chain couples TRBV7-6 to TRBJ1-4, with D maybe TRBD1 (6 bases). The germline gives CDR1 SGHVS, CDR2 FNYEAQ. The CDR3 contains 17 residues. Deletions cut 5 bases from V and 6 bases from J, with 22 bases between. CDR3: CASSIPKNGDNDEKLFF. CDR3 nucleotides: TGTGCCAGCAGCATACCTAAGAACGGGGACAACGATGAAAAACTGTTTTTT.

The V gene is TRBV27, the J gene TRBJ2-2; weak D call: TRBD1 (6 bases). CDR1 is MNHEY and CDR2 is SMNVEV in the germline V gene (reference sequence). The CDR3 is 16 residues long. V lost 7 bases to trimming and J lost 3 bases, with 18 bases between them. The CDR3 DNA reads as TGTGCCAGCACAGAATTATCCGGGACACACACCGGGGAGCTGTTTTTT. Residues: CASTELSGTHTGELFF.

The chain is built from TRBV5-1 and TRBJ2-3, with unresolved D. V dropped 3 bases and J dropped 3 bases, with 8 bases sitting between them. There are 13 residues in the CDR3. Germline V gene data show CDR1 as SGHRS and CDR2 as YFSETQ. CDR3 amino acids: CASSYVVTDTQYF. The DNA of the CDR3 is TGCGCCAGCAGCTATGTCGTGACAGATACGCAGTATTTT.

V gene TRBV10-2 combines with J gene TRBJ2-1, with a possible D match to TRBD1 (5 bases). The germline CDR1 and CDR2 sequences are WSHSY and SAAADI. The CDR3 is made up of 14 amino acids. V shed 4 bases and J shed 9 bases, with 16 bases lying between them. Here the CDR3 DNA reads TGCGCCAGCAGTGGACAGCTTAAGTTTGGTGAGCAGTTCTTC. It translates to CASSGQLKFGEQFF.

Notes on this clone: The sample carries other DNA sequences with the same CDR3. This sequence joins TRBV27 and TRBJ2-1; D not certain. The V end was cut by 3 bases, the J end by 7 bases, with 7 bases between. There are 12 residues in the CDR3. Germline V gene data show CDR1 as MNHEY and CDR2 as SMNVEV (reference sequence). CDR3 bases: TGTGCCAGCAGTTTGGCTGGGAATGAGCAGTTCTTC. This sequence encodes CASSLAGNEQFF.

This sequence joins TRBV4-1 and TRBJ2-5; the D gene is possibly TRBD2 (5 bases). Trimming pared 5 bases from V and 4 bases from J, leaving 17 bases between. The CDR3 extends over 15 amino acids. In germline, CDR1 is MGHRA, CDR2 YSYEKL. The CDR3 region has the DNA TGCGCCAGCAGCGTTTCGGGGATCGGTATAGAGACCCAGTACTTC. This encodes CASSVSGIGIETQYF.

The chain employs TRBV5-4 and TRBJ1-2; 10 bases are a match to TRBD1. The CDR3 is 15 residues long. J gave up 7 bases and V 4 bases, and 10 bases lay outside the gene matches. Germline values: CDR1 SGHNT, CDR2 YYREEE (reference sequence). CDR3 bases: TGTGCCAGCAGCCCCCCGGGACAGGGGAATTCTGGCTACACCTTC. Amino acids: CASSPPGQGNSGYTF.

The chain combines TRBV11-2 with TRBJ2-1; a weak D match, TRBD2 (6 bases). V was shortened by 5 bases and J by 2 bases, with 16 bases between the two germline ends. CDR1 SGHAT and CDR2 FQNNGV come from the germline V gene. This CDR3 has 16 amino acids. DNA for the CDR3: TGTGCCAGCAGCCCCTATCCTAGCGACCCCTACAATGAGCAGTTCTTC. It yields the protein CASSPYPSDPYNEQFF.

The chain has TRBV11-2 and TRBJ2-7; 9 bases fit TRBD2. V was clipped by 3 bases and J by 2 bases; unmatched bases: 5. The CDR3 is 15 residues long. Germline CDR1 SGHAT, CDR2 FQNNGV. The CDR3 region is CASSFGTSPTYEQYF. As DNA, the CDR3 is TGTGCCAGCAGCTTCGGGACTAGCCCCACCTACGAGCAGTACTTC.

V is TRBV4-1 and J is TRBJ2-1; tentative D call: TRBD2 (5 bases). The CDR3 sequence is 15 residues long. Germline V gene data show CDR1 as MGHRA and CDR2 as YSYEKL. V shed 4 bases and J shed 0 bases, with 10 bases lying between them. The CDR3 coding sequence is TGCGCCAGCAGCCCCATAGCGAGCTCCTACAATGAGCAGTTCTTC. Translation: CASSPIASSYNEQFF.

The chain has TRBV12-5 and TRBJ2-7; the match to TRBD2 covers 10 bases. V was pared by 2 bases and J by 6 bases, with 10 bases of the junction left unmatched. Germline lookup yields CDR1 LGHNT and CDR2 FRNRAP. The CDR3 runs 16 residues. The CDR3 region has the DNA TGTGCTAGTGGTTTGACAAGCGGGAGGGGCCCCCCCGAGCAGTACTTC. This translates into CASGLTSGRGPPEQYF.

V gene TRBV30 combines with J gene TRBJ2-3; TRBD2 matches 9 bases. V shed 4 bases and J 6 bases; nucleotides not matched to a gene: 11. Per the germline V gene, CDR1 is GTSNPN and CDR2 is SVGIG (reference sequence). This CDR3 is 15 amino acids long. The CDR3 DNA reads TGTGCCTGGACGGTCGGTTCTAGCGGGATGGATACGCAGTATTTT. Protein sequence: CAWTVGSSGMDTQYF.

V gene TRBV19 combines with J gene TRBJ1-3; D is ambiguous. The germline V gene encodes CDR1 LNHDA and CDR2 SQIVND (reference sequence). V was cut by 10 bases and J by 3 bases, with 10 bases left in between. This CDR3 is built from 12 residues. This chain's CDR3 is CATTAGGNTIYF. CDR3 DNA: TGTGCCACCACGGCAGGTGGAAACACCATATATTTT.

The V gene is TRBV9, the J gene TRBJ2-7; possibly TRBD1 for D (6 bases). Trimming pared 3 bases from V and 5 bases from J, leaving 15 bases between. The CDR3 covers 14 residues. Germline CDR1 reads SGDLS; CDR2 reads YYNGEE. CDR3 sequence (DNA): TGTGCCAGCAGCGAGTCAGGGGTGGTGAACGAGCAGTACTTC. This translates into CASSESGVVNEQYF.